A selection of T cell receptor beta chains follows, all from one sample in a study of Ad26.COV2.S vaccination and SARS-CoV-2 variants. Produced via immunoSEQ multiplex PCR; TCRdb's table is partial and in-frame only. The sample yields about 370,000 clones, 88% seen once. The specimen was peripheral blood, collected in a trial of Ad26.COV2.S vaccine versus placebo. The origin of the receptors is a person between 18 and 59 years old who received the Ad26.COV2.S COVID-19 vaccine or a placebo. The CDR3 runs from the conserved cysteine through the conserved F or W. The D gene is left open where the match is weak. Some rows mark clone size as missing; the rest say once, few, many or name a class of expanded clone.

CASSQDKTGWGEAFF	TGTGCCAGCAGCCAAGATAAGACAGGGTGGGGTGAAGCTTTCTTT	TRBJ1-1	TRBD1	.	TRBV14
CAISEWGEPNEKLFF	TGTGCCATCAGTGAATGGGGGGAGCCTAATGAAAAACTGTTTTTT	TRBJ1-4	.	.	TRBV10-3
CASSLGRADTQYF	TGTGCCAGCAGCTTAGGCCGGGCAGATACGCAGTATTTT	TRBJ2-3	.	.	TRBV11-3
CAWRGDRLGSPLHF	TGTGCCTGGAGGGGGGACAGGTTAGGATCACCCCTCCACTTT	TRBJ1-6	TRBD1	.	TRBV30
CASSQYRTTNTGELFF	TGTGCCAGCAGCCAATACCGGACAACCAACACCGGGGAGCTGTTTTTT	TRBJ2-2	.	.	TRBV7-8
CASSWSQGSLEAFF	TGTGCCAGCAGTTGGTCACAGGGTTCCCTTGAAGCTTTCTTT	TRBJ1-1	.	few	TRBV6-5
CASSIETGSGELFF	TGTGCCAGTAGTATCGAGACAGGGTCCGGGGAGCTGTTTTTT	TRBJ2-2	TRBD1	.	TRBV19
CASGLDSNQPQHF	TGTGCTAGTGGCTTAGATAGCAATCAGCCCCAGCATTTT	TRBJ1-5	.	.	TRBV12-5
CASSQVYNTGELFF	TGTGCCAGCAGCCAAGTCTATAACACCGGGGAGCTGTTTTTT	TRBJ2-2	.	once	TRBV3-1/TRBV3-2
CASSPAGGIQYF	TGTGCCAGTAGCCCGGCGGGGGGCATTCAGTACTTC	TRBJ2-4	TRBD2	.	TRBV19
CASSYSLGARTDTQYF	TGTGCCAGCAGTTACTCGTTAGGGGCCCGCACAGATACGCAGTATTTT	TRBJ2-3	.	.	TRBV6-6
CASSLKGTDTQYF	TGTGCCAGCAGCTTGAAGGGCACAGATACGCAGTATTTT	TRBJ2-3	.	once	TRBV5-4
CASSRDAGSSYNSPLHF	TGCGCCAGCAGCCGAGATGCGGGGAGCTCCTATAATTCACCCCTCCACTTT	TRBJ1-6	.	.	TRBV5-1
CASSSNRERGYTF	TGTGCCAGCAGTTCGAATAGGGAACGCGGCTACACCTTC	TRBJ1-2	.	.	TRBV6-5
CASSPGLGGYEQYF	TGTGCCAGCAGCCCAGGACTAGGGGGCTACGAGCAGTACTTC	TRBJ2-7	.	.	TRBV5-6
CSVVSYNEQFF	TGCAGCGTTGTCTCCTACAATGAGCAGTTCTTC	TRBJ2-1	.	.	TRBV29-1
CASSLGREQYF	TGTGCCAGCAGCTTAGGGAGGGAGCAGTACTTC	TRBJ2-7	.	.	TRBV7-9
CASSRTSGGFNEQFF	TGTGCCAGCAGCAGGACTAGCGGGGGATTCAATGAGCAGTTCTTC	TRBJ2-1	TRBD2	.	TRBV11-1
CAPKGERGLIYEQYF	TGTGCCCCAAAAGGGGAGCGGGGTTTGATATACGAGCAGTACTTC	TRBJ2-7	TRBD2	.	TRBV30
CASSLEQQETAFF	TGTGCCAGCAGCCTGGAACAACAGGAGACAGCTTTCTTT	TRBJ1-1	.	.	TRBV5-8
CASSQGGLSFGSNQPQHF	TGTGCCAGCAGCCAAGGCGGGTTGAGCTTCGGGAGCAATCAGCCCCAGCATTTT	TRBJ1-5	.	.	TRBV3-1/TRBV3-2
CASSKGQLNSPLHF	TGTGCCAGCAGTAAAGGACAGCTAAATTCACCCCTCCACTTT	TRBJ1-6	.	.	TRBV9
CASRLVVPGELFF	TGTGCCAGCAGGCTAGTTGTCCCCGGGGAGCTGTTTTTT	TRBJ2-2	.	.	TRBV7-8
CASSLGPTGIEGYTF	TGTGCCAGCAGCTTAGGCCCGACAGGGATAGAAGGCTACACCTTC	TRBJ1-2	TRBD1	.	TRBV7-8
CASSEFWSTEAFF	TGTGCCAGCAGTGAATTTTGGAGCACTGAAGCTTTCTTT	TRBJ1-1	.	.	TRBV6-1
CASSRLAGAAYEQYF	TGTGCCAGCTCAAGACTAGCGGGGGCAGCTTACGAGCAGTACTTC	TRBJ2-7	TRBD2	.	TRBV18
CASSLKQMNTEAFF	TGTGCCAGCAGCTTGAAACAGATGAACACTGAAGCTTTCTTT	TRBJ1-1	.	.	TRBV5-7
CASPPRGMSTDTQYF	TGTGCCAGCCCTCCTCGGGGGATGAGCACAGATACGCAGTATTTT	TRBJ2-3	.	once	TRBV2
CASSQAQGREKLFF	TGCGCCAGCAGCCAAGCCCAGGGGAGGGAAAAACTGTTTTTT	TRBJ1-4	.	.	TRBV4-1
CASSLAVVSGNTIYF	TGTGCCAGCAGCTTAGCCGTCGTCTCTGGAAACACCATATATTTT	TRBJ1-3	.	.	TRBV7-2
CASSEFGGSSGNTIYF	TGTGCCAGCAGTGAATTCGGGGGAAGCTCTGGAAACACCATATATTTT	TRBJ1-3	.	.	TRBV6-1
CACSRALECNQPQHF	TGTGCCTGTTCCCGGGCCCTTGAGTGCAATCAGCCCCAGCATTTT	TRBJ1-5	.	.	TRBV30
CASSQGQLNYEQYF	TGCGCCAGCAGCCAAGGACAGCTCAACTACGAGCAGTACTTC	TRBJ2-7	.	.	TRBV4-1
CASSEDLWSLYGYTF	TGTGCCAGCAGTGAAGATTTGTGGAGTCTCTATGGCTACACCTTC	TRBJ1-2	.	.	TRBV6-1
CASSFTSVNTEAFF	TGTGCCAGCAGCTTTACCAGTGTGAACACTGAAGCTTTCTTT	TRBJ1-1	.	once	TRBV7-9
CASSEWWGTSTDTQYF	TGCGCCAGCAGTGAGTGGTGGGGTACTAGCACAGATACGCAGTATTTT	TRBJ2-3	.	.	TRBV10-1
CSVGQGKHQPQHF	TGCAGCGTGGGACAGGGGAAACATCAGCCCCAGCATTTT	TRBJ1-5	TRBD1	.	TRBV29-1
CASSSRIGRSGNTIYF	TGTGCCAGTAGTAGCCGTATAGGGCGCTCTGGAAACACCATATATTTT	TRBJ1-3	.	.	TRBV19
CASSDLSEFTDTQYF	TGCGCCAGCAGTGATCTTTCTGAGTTCACAGATACGCAGTATTTT	TRBJ2-3	.	.	TRBV10-2
CASSPRVRDSPYEQYF	TGTGCCAGCAGCCCGCGGGTCCGGGACAGCCCCTACGAGCAGTACTTC	TRBJ2-7	TRBD1	once	TRBV7-9
CASSIYSGAVLKLFF	TGTGCCAGTAGTATTTACTCTGGAGCCGTCTTAAAACTGTTTTTT	TRBJ1-4	.	.	TRBV19
CASSRGGLLGNSNQPQHF	TGTGCCAGCAGTAGAGGGGGACTCTTGGGCAATAGCAATCAGCCCCAGCATTTT	TRBJ1-5	.	.	TRBV2
CASQGPGNTIYF	TGTGCCAGCCAAGGGCCGGGAAACACCATATATTTT	TRBJ1-3	.	.	TRBV6-1
CASSLGVGPQHF	TGTGCCAGCAGCTTGGGGGTTGGGCCCCAGCATTTT	TRBJ1-5	.	.	TRBV5-6
CASSMGTEKLFF	TGTGCCAGTAGTATGGGGACAGAAAAACTGTTTTTT	TRBJ1-4	.	.	TRBV19
CASSRGLGQQETQYF	TGTGCCAGCAGCCGAGGGTTAGGACAACAAGAGACCCAGTACTTC	TRBJ2-5	.	.	TRBV7-8
CASSLSGTSGGLSYEQYF	TGCGCCAGCAGCTTGTCCGGGACTAGCGGGGGCTTATCCTACGAGCAGTACTTC	TRBJ2-7	TRBD2	.	TRBV5-1
CARSRQENTEAFF	TGCGCCAGGTCCCGGCAGGAGAACACTGAAGCTTTCTTT	TRBJ1-1	.	.	TRBV10-2
CASSLSQLLQGGWDTQYF	TGCGCCAGCAGCCTAAGCCAGCTTTTGCAGGGGGGCTGGGATACGCAGTATTTT	TRBJ2-3	.	.	TRBV4-1
CASSEGGGVGGQPQHF	TGTGCCAGCAGTGAAGGAGGCGGGGTAGGCGGTCAGCCCCAGCATTTT	TRBJ1-5	.	few	TRBV6-1
CASSASSGGGGEQFF	TGCGCCAGCAGCGCGTCTAGCGGGGGAGGAGGTGAGCAGTTCTTC	TRBJ2-1	TRBD2	once	TRBV5-1
CASSQEAGAPLAKNIQYF	TGTGCCAGCAGCCAAGAGGCGGGGGCTCCCTTAGCCAAAAACATTCAGTACTTC	TRBJ2-4	.	.	TRBV3-1/TRBV3-2
CASSSPTSGGGDTQYF	TGTGCCAGCAGCTCCCCGACGAGCGGGGGTGGAGATACGCAGTATTTT	TRBJ2-3	TRBD2	once	TRBV11-1
CSVDGLAGGQETQYF	TGCAGCGTTGATGGACTAGCGGGGGGCCAAGAGACCCAGTACTTC	TRBJ2-5	TRBD2	.	TRBV29-1